This record looks at one TCR beta chain sequence and its context. Its target is unknown. The data are from a study of T cells after yellow fever vaccination. Findings of the study overall: Though weaker, the secondary response peaked faster, on day 5 versus 15.

Template switching by 5'RACE produced TCR cDNA, adding a universal primer site and UMIs. TCRdb fed the 5' RACE reads into MiXCR, producing one record per CDR3 protein. The sample holds approximately 150,000 distinct CDR3 sequences, approximately 9.7% seen once. With 1 base removed from V and 1 base from J, the gap between germline ends came to 8 bases. Germline V CDR1 and CDR2: MGHRA, YSYEKL. This CDR3 is 15 amino acids long. The source is a man younger than 35 who received the YFV17D yellow fever vaccine. J is TRBJ2-4 and V is TRBV4-1, with D tentatively TRBD2 (5 bases). Sequencing used CD8+ T cells sorted from PBMCs, obtained 45 days after the yellow fever booster vaccination. CDR3 DNA sequence: TGCGCCAGCAGCCAAGTTGGGGAGGCCAAAAACATTCAGTACTTC. Translated, it gives CASSQVGEAKNIQYF.